This TCR beta chain was identified during a study of early T cells in non-severe SARS-CoV-2 infection. Across the study: The chains were unpaired, and the sequenced material was bulk RNA from unsorted whole blood. Study-wide results and caveats: VDJdb matching, biased toward anti-spike CD8 responses, missed private and CD4 specificities.

cDNA molecules, individually, were tagged with unique molecular identifiers. TCRdb fed the 5' RACE reads into MiXCR, producing one record per CDR3 protein. The repertoire consists of about 80,000 distinct CDR3 sequences, with approximately 12% occurring once and the leading ten covering roughly 3.6%. Trimming stripped 4 bases from V and 0 bases from J, with 11 bases between. Germline-derived CDR1 and CDR2 are LGHDT and YNNKEL (reference sequence). The CDR3 spans 15 residues. To note about this clonotype: Its target is not known.

The sample was whole blood. V and J are TRBV3-1 and TRBJ2-3, with D perhaps matching TRBD1 or TRBD2 (5 bases each). The TCR comes from an adult who was a healthcare worker with PCR-confirmed SARS-CoV-2 infection or an uninfected control (not recorded which). The CDR3 here is CASSLMWGSTDTQYF. CDR3 nucleotide sequence: TGTGCCAGCAGCCTAATGTGGGGGAGCACAGATACGCAGTATTTT.